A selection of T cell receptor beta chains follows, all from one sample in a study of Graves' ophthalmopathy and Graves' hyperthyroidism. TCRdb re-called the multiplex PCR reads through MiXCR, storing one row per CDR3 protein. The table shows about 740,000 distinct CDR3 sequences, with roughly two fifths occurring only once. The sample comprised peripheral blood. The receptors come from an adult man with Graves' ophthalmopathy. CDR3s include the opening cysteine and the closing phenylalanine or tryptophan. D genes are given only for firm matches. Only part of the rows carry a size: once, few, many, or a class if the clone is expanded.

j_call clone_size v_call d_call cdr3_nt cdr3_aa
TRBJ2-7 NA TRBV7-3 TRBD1 TGTGCCAGCAGTCGCCGGGACAGGGTCCACGAGCAGTACTTC CASSRRDRVHEQYF
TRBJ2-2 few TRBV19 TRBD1 TGTGCCAGTAGTATAGGACAGGGTGCATACGGGGAGCTGTTTTTT CASSIGQGAYGELFF
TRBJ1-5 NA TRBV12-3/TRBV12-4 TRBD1 TGTGCCAGCAGTTCGGGACAGGGGAACTCACCCCAGCATTTT CASSSGQGNSPQHF
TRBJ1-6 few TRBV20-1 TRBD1 TGCAGTGCTCTCCGGGACAGGGAATATAATTCACCCCTCCACTTT CSALRDREYNSPLHF
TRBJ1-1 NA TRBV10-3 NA TGTGCCATCAGTGCAAGCCAGGGGAGGAACACTGAAGCTTTCTTT CAISASQGRNTEAFF
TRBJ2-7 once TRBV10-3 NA TGTGCCATCAGCAGAAGGGGCTCCTACGAGCAGTACTTC CAISRRGSYEQYF
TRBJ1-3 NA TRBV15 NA TGTGCCGCCAGCGGGAGCGCTTCGGGAAACACCATATATTTT CAASGSASGNTIYF
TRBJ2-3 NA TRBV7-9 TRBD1 TGTGCCAGCAGTATCCCGGGACAGGCGAACACAGATACGCAGTATTTT CASSIPGQANTDTQYF
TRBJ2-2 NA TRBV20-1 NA TGCAGTGCTAGCGTGCTAGGCGGGGAGCTGTTTTTT CSASVLGGELFF
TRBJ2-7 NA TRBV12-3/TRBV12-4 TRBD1 TGTGCCAGCAGTTTACGGACAGGTTACCTCTACGAGCAGTACTTC CASSLRTGYLYEQYF
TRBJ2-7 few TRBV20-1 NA TGCAGTGCTAGGAGGGACACCGAGCAGTACTTC CSARRDTEQYF
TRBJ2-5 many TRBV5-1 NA TGCGCCAGCAGCTTGCGTCAGGCGGAGACCCAGTACTTC CASSLRQAETQYF
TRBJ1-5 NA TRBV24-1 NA TGTGCCAGCAGTAACCAGGGCCCTAATCAGCCCCAGCATTTT CASSNQGPNQPQHF
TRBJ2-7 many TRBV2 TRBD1 TGTGCCGGATCCGGGACAGGGGTCTACGAGCAGTACTTC CAGSGTGVYEQYF
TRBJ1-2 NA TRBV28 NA TGTGCCAGCAGTTACTTGGCAATTCATAACTATGGCTACACCTTC CASSYLAIHNYGYTF
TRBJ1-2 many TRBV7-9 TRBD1 TGTGCCAGCAGCTTAGCCGGGACAGATGGTGGCTACACCTTC CASSLAGTDGGYTF
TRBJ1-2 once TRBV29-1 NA TGCACCGCTCAGGGGCATGATGGCTACACCTTC CTAQGHDGYTF
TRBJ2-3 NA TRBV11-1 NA TGTGCCAGCAGCTTAGTGAGTGGCGGCGTAAGCACAGATACGCAGTATTTT CASSLVSGGVSTDTQYF
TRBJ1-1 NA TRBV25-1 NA TGTGCCAGCAGCCTGACCTGGTTGGCTGGAAACACTGAAGCTTTCTTT CASSLTWLAGNTEAFF
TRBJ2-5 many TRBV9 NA TGTGCCAGCAGCGTATTTCCAGCAGAGACCCAGTACTTC CASSVFPAETQYF
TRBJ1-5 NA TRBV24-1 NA TGTGCCACCAGTGCCTTCAGGGAGGGTCAGCCCCAGCATTTT CATSAFREGQPQHF
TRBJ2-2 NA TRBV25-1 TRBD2 TGTGCCAGTAGTTGGGGGGGGAACACCGGGGAGCTGTTTTTT CASSWGGNTGELFF
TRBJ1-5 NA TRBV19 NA TGTGCCAGCAGCAGAGGGGTGCTCGGTCAGCCCCAGCATTTT CASSRGVLGQPQHF
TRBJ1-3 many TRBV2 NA TGTGCCAGCAGCCATAGGAGGGGGACGCGCAGAAACACCATATATTTT CASSHRRGTRRNTIYF
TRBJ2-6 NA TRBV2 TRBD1 TGTGCCAGCAATATACCGGAGGACAGGGGGATCTCTGGGGCCAACGTCCTGACTTTC CASNIPEDRGISGANVLTF
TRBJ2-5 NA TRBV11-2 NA TGTGCCAGCAGCTTAGATATACGGGACCGCTCCCAGTACTTC CASSLDIRDRSQYF
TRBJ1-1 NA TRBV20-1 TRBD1 TGCAGTGCTAGAAGGGACAGGGGAAAAATGAACACTGAAACTTTCTTT CSARRDRGKMNTETFF
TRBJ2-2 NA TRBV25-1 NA TGTGCCAGCGGTGACTCAGGACAGAGTGGAACCGGGGAGCTGTTTTTT CASGDSGQSGTGELFF
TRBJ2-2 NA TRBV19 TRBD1 TGTGCCAGTAGTAGTTACAGGGGATTCGCCGGGGAGCTGTTTTTT CASSSYRGFAGELFF
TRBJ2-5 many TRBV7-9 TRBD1 TGTGCCAGCAGCCTACAAACAGGGGAAAAGACCCAGTACTTC CASSLQTGEKTQYF
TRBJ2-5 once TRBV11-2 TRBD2 TGTGCCAGCAGCTTAGGTAGCGGGGACGGCGTGGGGGAGACCCAGTACTTC CASSLGSGDGVGETQYF
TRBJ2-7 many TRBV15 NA TGTGCCACCAGCAGAGTCCGTGGGGCAGCGGCCTACGAGCAGTACTTC CATSRVRGAAAYEQYF
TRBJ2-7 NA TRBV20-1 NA TGCAGTGCCCCGGCCACGACAGGAACCTACGAGCAGTACTTC CSAPATTGTYEQYF
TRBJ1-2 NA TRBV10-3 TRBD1 TGTGCCATCAGGGAGACAGGGAACTATGGCTACACCTTC CAIRETGNYGYTF
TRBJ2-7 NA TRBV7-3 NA TGTGCCAGCAGCTTAACGCCCGACTTCTCGGGGCAGTACTTC CASSLTPDFSGQYF
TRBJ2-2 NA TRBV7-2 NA TGTGCCAGCAGCTTACATGCGAACACCGGGGAGCTGTTTTTT CASSLHANTGELFF
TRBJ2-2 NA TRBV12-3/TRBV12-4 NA TGTGCTAGCACTGCCCGGGTTCTGGGGGAGCTGTTTTTT CASTARVLGELFF